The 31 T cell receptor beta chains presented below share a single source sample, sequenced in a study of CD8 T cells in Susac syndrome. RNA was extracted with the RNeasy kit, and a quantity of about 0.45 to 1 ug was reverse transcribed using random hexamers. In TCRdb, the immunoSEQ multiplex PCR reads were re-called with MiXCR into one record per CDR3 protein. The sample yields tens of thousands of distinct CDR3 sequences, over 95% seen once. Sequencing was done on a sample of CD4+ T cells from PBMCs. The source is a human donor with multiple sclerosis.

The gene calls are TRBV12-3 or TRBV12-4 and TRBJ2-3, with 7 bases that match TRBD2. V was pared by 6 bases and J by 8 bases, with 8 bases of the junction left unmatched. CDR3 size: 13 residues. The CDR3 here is CASRRLAAVTQYF. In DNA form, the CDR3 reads TGTGCCAGCAGACGACTAGCAGCCGTTACGCAGTATTTT.

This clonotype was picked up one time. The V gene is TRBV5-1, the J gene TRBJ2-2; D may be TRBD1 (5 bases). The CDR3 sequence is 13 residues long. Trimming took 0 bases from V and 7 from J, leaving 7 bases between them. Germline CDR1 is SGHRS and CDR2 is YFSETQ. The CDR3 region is CASSLEGVGELFF. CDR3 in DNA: TGCGCCAGCAGCTTGGAAGGGGTCGGGGAGCTGTTTTTT.

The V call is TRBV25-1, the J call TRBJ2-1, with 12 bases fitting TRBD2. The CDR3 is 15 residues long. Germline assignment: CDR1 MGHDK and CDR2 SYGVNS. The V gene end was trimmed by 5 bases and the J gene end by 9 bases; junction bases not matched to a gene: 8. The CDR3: CASSTPTSGGAEQFF. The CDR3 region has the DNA TGTGCCAGCAGTACACCGACTAGCGGGGGAGCTGAGCAGTTCTTC.

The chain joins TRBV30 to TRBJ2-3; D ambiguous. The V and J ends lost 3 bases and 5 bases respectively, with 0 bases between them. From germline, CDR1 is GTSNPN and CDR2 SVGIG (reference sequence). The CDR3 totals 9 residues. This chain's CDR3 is CAWRDTQYF. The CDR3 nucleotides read TGTGCCTGGAGAGATACGCAGTATTTT.

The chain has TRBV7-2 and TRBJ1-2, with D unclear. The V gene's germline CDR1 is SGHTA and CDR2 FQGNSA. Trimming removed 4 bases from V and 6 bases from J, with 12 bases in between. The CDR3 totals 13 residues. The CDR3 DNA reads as TGTGCCAGCAGCTCGACGGCCGAGAATGGCTACACCTTC. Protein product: CASSSTAENGYTF.

The CDR3 bases are TGTGCCAGCAGTCCCACCTTTAGAGGGAGCCTTGCCAAAAACATTCAGTACTTC. Translating gives CASSPTFRGSLAKNIQYF. V is TRBV12-3 or TRBV12-4 and J is TRBJ2-4; D may be TRBD2 (5 bases). The CDR3 loop spans 18 amino acids. The V end was cut by 5 bases, the J end by 1 base, with 21 bases between.

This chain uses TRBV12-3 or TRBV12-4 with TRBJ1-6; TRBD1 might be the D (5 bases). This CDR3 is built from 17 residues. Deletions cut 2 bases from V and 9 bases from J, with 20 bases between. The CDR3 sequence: CASSLWSGLGLLSPLHF. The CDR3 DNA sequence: TGTGCCAGCAGTTTATGGTCAGGGCTTGGGCTCCTTTCACCCCTCCACTTT.

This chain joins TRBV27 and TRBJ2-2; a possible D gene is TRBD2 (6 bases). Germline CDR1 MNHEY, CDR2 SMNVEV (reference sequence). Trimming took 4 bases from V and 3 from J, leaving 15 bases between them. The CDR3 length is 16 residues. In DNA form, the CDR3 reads TGTGCCAGCAGTTCCTCGGGGAGGATGGACACCGGGGAGCTGTTTTTT. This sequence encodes CASSSSGRMDTGELFF.

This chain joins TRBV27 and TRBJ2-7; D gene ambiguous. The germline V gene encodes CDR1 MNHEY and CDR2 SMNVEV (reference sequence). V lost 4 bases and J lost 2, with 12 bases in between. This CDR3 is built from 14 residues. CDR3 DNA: TGTGCCAGCAGTTACTCCCAAGGGCCCTACGAGCAGTACTTC. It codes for CASSYSQGPYEQYF.

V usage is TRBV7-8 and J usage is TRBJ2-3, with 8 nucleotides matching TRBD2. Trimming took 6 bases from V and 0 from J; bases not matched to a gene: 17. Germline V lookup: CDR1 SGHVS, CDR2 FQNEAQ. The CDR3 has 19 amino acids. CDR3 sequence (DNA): TGTGCCAGCAGAACTAGAGGGCACGGACTAGCCCCAAGCACAGATACGCAGTATTTT. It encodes CASRTRGHGLAPSTDTQYF.

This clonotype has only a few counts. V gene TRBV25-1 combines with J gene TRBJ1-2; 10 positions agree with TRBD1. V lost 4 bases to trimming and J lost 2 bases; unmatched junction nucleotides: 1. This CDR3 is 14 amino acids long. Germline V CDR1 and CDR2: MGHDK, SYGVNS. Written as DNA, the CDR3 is TGTGCCAGCAGTGGGGGACAGGGGAACTATGGCTACACCTTC. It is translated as CASSGGQGNYGYTF.

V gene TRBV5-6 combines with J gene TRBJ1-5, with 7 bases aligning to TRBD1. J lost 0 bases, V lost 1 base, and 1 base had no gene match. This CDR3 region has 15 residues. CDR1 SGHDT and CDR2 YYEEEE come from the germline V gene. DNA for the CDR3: TGTGCCAGCAGCTTGAGGGACAGTAGCAATCAGCCCCAGCATTTT. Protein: CASSLRDSSNQPQHF.

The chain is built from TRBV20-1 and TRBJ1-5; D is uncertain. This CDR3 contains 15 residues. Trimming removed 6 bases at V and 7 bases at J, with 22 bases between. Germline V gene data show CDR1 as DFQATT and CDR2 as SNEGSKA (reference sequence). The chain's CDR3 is CSAKDPGRGQQPQHF. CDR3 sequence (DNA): TGCAGTGCCAAAGACCCAGGCCGCGGGCAACAGCCCCAGCATTTT.

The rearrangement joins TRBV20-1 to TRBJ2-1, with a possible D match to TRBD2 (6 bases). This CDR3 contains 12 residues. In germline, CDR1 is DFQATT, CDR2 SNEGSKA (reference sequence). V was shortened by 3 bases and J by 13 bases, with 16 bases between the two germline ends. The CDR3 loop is CSASSGPWEQFF. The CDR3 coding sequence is TGCAGTGCTAGTAGCGGTCCCTGGGAACAGTTCTTC.

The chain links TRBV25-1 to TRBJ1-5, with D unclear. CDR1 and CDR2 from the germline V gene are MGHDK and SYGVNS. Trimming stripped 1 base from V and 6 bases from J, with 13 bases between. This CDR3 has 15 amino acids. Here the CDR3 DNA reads TGTGCCAGCAGTGAATCCGGCAGGTACGGTCAGCCCCAGCATTTT. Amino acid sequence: CASSESGRYGQPQHF.

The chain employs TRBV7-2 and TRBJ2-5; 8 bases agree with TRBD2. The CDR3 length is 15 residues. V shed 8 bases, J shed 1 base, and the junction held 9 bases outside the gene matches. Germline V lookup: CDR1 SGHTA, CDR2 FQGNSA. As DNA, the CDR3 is TGTGCCAGCGCGGCGTCGCGGGGGGTCCAAGAGACCCAGTACTTC. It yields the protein CASAASRGVQETQYF.

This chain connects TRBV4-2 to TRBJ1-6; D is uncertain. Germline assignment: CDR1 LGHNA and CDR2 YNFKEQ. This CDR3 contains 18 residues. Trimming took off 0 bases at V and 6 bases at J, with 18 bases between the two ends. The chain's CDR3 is CASSQEARRGNPNSPLHF. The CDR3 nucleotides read TGTGCCAGCAGCCAAGAGGCTAGGCGGGGAAACCCTAATTCACCCCTCCACTTT.

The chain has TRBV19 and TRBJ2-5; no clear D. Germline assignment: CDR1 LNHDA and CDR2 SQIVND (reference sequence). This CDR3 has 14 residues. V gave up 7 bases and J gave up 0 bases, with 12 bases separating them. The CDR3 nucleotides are TGTGCCAGTACCCCCCGGGCGAACCAAGAGACCCAGTACTTC. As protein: CASTPRANQETQYF.

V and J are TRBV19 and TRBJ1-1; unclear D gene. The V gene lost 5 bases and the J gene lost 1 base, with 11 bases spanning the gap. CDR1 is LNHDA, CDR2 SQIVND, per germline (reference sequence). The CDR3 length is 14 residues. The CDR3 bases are TGTGCCAGTAGTCCTGTGGTCCAGAACACTGAAGCTTTCTTT. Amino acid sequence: CASSPVVQNTEAFF.

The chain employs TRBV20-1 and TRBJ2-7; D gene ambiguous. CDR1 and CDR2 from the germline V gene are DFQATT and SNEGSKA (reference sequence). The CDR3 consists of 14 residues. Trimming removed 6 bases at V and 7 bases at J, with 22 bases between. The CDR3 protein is CSASAPDGTREQYF. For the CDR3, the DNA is TGCAGTGCATCGGCTCCGGACGGAACAAGGGAGCAGTACTTC.

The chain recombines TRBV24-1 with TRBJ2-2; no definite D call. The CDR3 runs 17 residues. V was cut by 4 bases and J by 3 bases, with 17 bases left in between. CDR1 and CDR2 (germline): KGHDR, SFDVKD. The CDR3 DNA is TGTGCCACCAGTGACCCCCGGACGGCACCGGACACCGGGGAGCTGTTTTTT. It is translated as CATSDPRTAPDTGELFF.

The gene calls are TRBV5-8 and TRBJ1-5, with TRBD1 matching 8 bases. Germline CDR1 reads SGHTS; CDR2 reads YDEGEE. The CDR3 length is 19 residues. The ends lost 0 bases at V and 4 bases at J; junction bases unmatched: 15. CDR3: CASSLARGTGIQINQPQHF. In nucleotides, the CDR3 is TGTGCCAGCAGCTTGGCTAGAGGGACAGGTATTCAGATTAATCAGCCCCAGCATTTT.

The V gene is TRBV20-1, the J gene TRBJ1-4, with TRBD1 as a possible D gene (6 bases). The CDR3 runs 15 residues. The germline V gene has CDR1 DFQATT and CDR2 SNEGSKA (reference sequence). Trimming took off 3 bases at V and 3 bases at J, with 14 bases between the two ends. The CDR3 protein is CSARAHSGANEKLFF. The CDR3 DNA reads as TGCAGTGCTAGGGCACACTCAGGGGCTAATGAAAAACTGTTTTTT.

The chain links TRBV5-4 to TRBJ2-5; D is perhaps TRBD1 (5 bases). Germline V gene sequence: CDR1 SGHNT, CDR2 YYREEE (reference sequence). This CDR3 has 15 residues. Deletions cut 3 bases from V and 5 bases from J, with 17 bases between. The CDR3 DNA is TGTGCCAGCAGCTCCAAGGTGGGGCAGAGGGAGACCCAGTACTTC. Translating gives CASSSKVGQRETQYF.

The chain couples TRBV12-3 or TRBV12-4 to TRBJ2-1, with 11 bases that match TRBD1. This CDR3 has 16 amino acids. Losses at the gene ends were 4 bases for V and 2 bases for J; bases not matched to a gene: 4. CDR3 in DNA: TGTGCCAGCAGTTCCAGGACAGGGGGCCCCTACAATGAGCAGTTCTTC. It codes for CASSSRTGGPYNEQFF.

CDR3 residues: CSARDAGVLTDYEQYF. The CDR3 nucleotides read TGCAGTGCTAGAGATGCGGGGGTCCTGACCGACTACGAGCAGTACTTC. This chain connects TRBV20-1 to TRBJ2-7; TRBD2 aligns across 7 bases. The germline V gene encodes CDR1 DFQATT and CDR2 SNEGSKA (reference sequence). V lost 0 bases and J lost 3; bases outside the gene matches: 11. The length of the CDR3 is 16 residues.

Here the CDR3 reads CSTAFGQGYEQYF. The CDR3, as DNA: TGCAGTACTGCGTTTGGACAGGGATACGAGCAGTACTTC. The rearrangement uses TRBV20-1 and TRBJ2-7, with 8 bases matching TRBD1. The CDR3 contains 13 residues. V shed 8 bases and J 4 bases; nucleotides not matched to a gene: 10. Germline CDR1 reads DFQATT; CDR2 reads SNEGSKA (reference sequence).

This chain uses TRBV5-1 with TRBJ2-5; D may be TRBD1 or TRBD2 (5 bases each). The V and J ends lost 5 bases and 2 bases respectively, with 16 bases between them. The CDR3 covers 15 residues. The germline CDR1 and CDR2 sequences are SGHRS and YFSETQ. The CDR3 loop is CASRPTRGAQETQYF. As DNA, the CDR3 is TGCGCCAGCAGGCCCACACGAGGGGCTCAAGAGACCCAGTACTTC. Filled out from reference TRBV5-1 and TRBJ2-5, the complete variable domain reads KAGVTQTPRYLIKTRGQQVTLSCSPISGHRSVSWYQQTPGQGLQFLFEYFSETQRNKGNFPGRFSGRQFSNSRSEMNVSTLELGDSALYLCASRPTRGAQETQYFGPGTRLLVL.

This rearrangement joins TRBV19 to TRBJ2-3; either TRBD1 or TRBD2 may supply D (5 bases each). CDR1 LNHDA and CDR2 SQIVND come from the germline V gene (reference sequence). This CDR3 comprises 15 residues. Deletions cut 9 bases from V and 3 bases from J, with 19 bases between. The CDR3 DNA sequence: TGTGCCAGCACCCTAGGGGAAGGACTGACAGATACGCAGTATTTT. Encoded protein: CASTLGEGLTDTQYF.

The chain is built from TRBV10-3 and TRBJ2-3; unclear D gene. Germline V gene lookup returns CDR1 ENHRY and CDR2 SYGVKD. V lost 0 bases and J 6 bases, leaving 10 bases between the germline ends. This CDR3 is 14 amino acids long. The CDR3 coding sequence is TGTGCCATCAGTGAGTCTACGCGGAAGGATACGCAGTATTTT. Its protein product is CAISESTRKDTQYF.

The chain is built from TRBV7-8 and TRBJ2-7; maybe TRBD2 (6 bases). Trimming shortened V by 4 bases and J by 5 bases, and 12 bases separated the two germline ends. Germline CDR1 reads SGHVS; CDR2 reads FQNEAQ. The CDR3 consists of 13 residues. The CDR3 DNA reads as TGTGCCAGCAGCTGGGCAGGGAGGAACGAGCAGTACTTC. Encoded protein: CASSWAGRNEQYF.